This TCR beta chain was captured by sequencing in a study of cytotoxic CD8 clonotypes in ibrutinib-treated CLL. About the research overall: By median roughly 5.5 years, 12 had progressed and about 15 stayed remitted; responses had been 2 complete and roughly 24 partial.

Produced via immunoSEQ multiplex PCR; TCRdb's table is partial and in-frame only. The sample contains 130,000 or so clones, approximately 80% of which appear only once. Study findings and constraints: Exceeding age-matched healthy donors, baseline clonality also tracked the counts of circulating CD8+ T cells.

For this clone: What it binds is unknown.

This CDR3 region has 16 residues. From germline, CDR1 is KGHSH and CDR2 LQKENI. Trimming cost V 2 bases and J 0 bases, with 11 bases left between them. The clonotype comes from a human donor with chronic lymphocytic leukemia. This chain joins TRBV18 and TRBJ2-1; D is perhaps TRBD1 (6 bases). The material sequenced was PBMCs, taken after 24 months of ibrutinib treatment. The CDR3 nucleotides are TGTGCCAGCTCACCAGACAGGCCCCGCTCCTACAATGAGCAGTTCTTC. Translating it yields CASSPDRPRSYNEQFF.